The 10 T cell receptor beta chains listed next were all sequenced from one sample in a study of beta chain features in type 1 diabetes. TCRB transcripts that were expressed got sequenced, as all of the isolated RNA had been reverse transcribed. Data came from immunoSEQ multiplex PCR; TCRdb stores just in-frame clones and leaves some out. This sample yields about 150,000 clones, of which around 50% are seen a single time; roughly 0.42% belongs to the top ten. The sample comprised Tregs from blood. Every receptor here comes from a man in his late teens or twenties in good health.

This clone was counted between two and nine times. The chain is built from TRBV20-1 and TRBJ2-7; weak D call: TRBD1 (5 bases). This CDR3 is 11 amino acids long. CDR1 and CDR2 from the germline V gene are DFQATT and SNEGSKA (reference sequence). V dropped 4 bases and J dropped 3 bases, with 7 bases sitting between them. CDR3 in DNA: TGCAGTGCTATTCAGGGCTACGAGCAGTACTTC. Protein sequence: CSAIQGYEQYF.

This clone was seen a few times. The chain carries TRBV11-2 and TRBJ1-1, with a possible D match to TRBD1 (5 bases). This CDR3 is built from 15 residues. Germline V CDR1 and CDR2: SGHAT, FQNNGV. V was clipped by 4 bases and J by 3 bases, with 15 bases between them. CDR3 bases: TGTGCCAGCAGCTCCGGACATGGATGGGACACTGAAGCTTTCTTT. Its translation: CASSSGHGWDTEAFF.

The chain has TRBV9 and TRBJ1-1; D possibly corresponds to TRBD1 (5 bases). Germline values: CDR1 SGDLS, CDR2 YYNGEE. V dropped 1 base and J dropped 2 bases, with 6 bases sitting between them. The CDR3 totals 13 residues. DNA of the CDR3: TGTGCCAGCAGCGTACAGGGAAACACTGAAGCTTTCTTT. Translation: CASSVQGNTEAFF. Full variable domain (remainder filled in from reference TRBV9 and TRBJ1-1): DSGVTQTPKHLITATGQRVTLRCSPRSGDLSVYWYQQSLDQGLQFLIQYYNGEERAKGNILERFSAQQFPDLHSELNLSSLELGDSALYFCASSVQGNTEAFFGQGTRLTVV.

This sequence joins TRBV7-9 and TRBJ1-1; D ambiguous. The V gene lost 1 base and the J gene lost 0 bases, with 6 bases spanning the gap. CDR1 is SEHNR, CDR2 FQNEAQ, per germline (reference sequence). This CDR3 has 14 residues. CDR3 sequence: CASSLGGMNTEAFF. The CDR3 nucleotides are TGTGCCAGCAGCTTAGGCGGAATGAACACTGAAGCTTTCTTT.

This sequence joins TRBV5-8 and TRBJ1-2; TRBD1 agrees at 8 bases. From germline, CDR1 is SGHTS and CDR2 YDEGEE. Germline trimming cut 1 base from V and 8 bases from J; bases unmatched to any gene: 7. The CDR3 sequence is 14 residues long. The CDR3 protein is CASSLYQGASGYTF. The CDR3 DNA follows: TGTGCCAGCAGCTTGTATCAGGGGGCGAGCGGCTACACCTTC.

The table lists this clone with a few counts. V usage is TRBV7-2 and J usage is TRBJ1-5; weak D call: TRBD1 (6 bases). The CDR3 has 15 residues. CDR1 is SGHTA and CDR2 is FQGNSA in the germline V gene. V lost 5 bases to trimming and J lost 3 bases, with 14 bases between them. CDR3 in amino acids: CASSQGTLPNQPQHF. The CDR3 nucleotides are TGTGCCAGCAGCCAGGGGACCCTTCCCAATCAGCCCCAGCATTTT.

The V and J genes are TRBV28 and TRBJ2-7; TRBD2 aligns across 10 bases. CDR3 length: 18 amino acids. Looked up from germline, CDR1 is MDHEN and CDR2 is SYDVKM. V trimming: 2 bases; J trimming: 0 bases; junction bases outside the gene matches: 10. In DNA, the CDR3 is TGTGCCAGCAGTTTAGATTTGGCTAGCGGGAGTCTCTCCTACGAGCAGTACTTC. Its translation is CASSLDLASGSLSYEQYF.

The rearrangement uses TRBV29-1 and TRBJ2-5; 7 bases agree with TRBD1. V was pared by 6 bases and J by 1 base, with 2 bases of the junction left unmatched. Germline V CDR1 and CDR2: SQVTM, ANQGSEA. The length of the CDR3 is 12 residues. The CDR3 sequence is CSVGTVQETQYF. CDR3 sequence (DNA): TGCAGCGTCGGGACAGTCCAAGAGACCCAGTACTTC.

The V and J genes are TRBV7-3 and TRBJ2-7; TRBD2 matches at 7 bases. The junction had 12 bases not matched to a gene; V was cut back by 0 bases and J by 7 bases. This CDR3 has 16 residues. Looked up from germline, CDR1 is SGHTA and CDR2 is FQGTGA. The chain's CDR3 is CASSLTAGVHLGEQYF. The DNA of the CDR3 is TGTGCCAGCAGCTTAACCGCGGGGGTCCACCTGGGGGAGCAGTACTTC. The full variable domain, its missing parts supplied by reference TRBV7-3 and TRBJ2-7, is GAGVSQTPSNKVTEKGKYVELRCDPISGHTALYWYRQSLGQGPEFLIYFQGTGAADDSGLPNDRFFAVRPEGSVSTLKIQRTERGDSAVYLCASSLTAGVHLGEQYFGPGTRLTVT.

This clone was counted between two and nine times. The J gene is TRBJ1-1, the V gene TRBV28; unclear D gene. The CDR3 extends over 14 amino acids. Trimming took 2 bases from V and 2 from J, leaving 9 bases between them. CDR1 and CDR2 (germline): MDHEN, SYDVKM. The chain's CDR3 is CASSLSQTNTEAFF. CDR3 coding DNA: TGTGCCAGCAGTTTAAGTCAGACTAACACTGAAGCTTTCTTT.